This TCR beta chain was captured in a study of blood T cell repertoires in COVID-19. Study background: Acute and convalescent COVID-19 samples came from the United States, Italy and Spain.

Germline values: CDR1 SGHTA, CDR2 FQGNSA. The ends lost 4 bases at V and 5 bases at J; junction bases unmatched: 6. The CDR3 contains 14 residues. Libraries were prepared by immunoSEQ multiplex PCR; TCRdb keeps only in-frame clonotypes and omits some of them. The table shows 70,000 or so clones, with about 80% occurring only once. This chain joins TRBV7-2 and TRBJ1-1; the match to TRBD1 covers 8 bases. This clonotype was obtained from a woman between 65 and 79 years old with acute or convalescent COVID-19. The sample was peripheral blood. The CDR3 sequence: CASSSRGLGTEAFF. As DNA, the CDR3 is TGTGCCAGCAGCTCCAGGGGGCTAGGGACTGAAGCTTTCTTT.